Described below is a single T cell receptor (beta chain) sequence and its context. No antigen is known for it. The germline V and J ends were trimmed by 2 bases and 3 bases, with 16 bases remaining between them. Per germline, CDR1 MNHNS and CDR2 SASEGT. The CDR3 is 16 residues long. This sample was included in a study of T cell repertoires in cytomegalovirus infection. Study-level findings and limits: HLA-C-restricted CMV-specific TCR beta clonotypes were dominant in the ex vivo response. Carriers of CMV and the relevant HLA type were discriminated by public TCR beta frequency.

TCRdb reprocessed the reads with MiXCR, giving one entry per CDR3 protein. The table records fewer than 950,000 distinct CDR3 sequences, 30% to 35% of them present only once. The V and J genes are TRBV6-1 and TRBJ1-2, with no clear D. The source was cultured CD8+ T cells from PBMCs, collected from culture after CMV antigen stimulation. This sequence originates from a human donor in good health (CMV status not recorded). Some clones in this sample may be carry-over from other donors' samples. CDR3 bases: TGTGCCAGCAGTGAAACCCCGAAGGGCGGGGACTATGGCTACACCTTC. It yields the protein CASSETPKGGDYGYTF.